The 19 T cell receptor beta chains listed next were all sequenced from one sample in a study of Ad26.COV2.S vaccination and SARS-CoV-2 variants (dated by TCRdb to the early 2020s). This sample's treatment or condition label indicates: 19 received Ad26.COV2.S at low or high dose, single or two shots; a few received placebo; per-sample allocation not given. Repertoires of vaccine and placebo recipients were sequenced from samples collected on day 63 after the first injection. Library preparation employed the immunoSEQ multiplex PCR assay. This is the immuneACCESS table as TCRdb keeps it, with only in-frame sequences that have V and J called. A part of the clones is gone; compared with another copy, unresolved V genes explain less than half, and the rest is unexplained. The sample profile shows 350,000 to 500,000 clones; nearly 90% of them were found once. Approximately 2.5% of the sample lies in the top ten.

The specimen comprised peripheral blood, sampled in a trial of Ad26.COV2.S vaccine versus placebo. These receptors came from a person between 18 and 65 years old who received the Ad26.COV2.S COVID-19 vaccine or a placebo.

The V and J genes are TRBV30 and TRBJ2-7, with no clear D. The CDR3 runs 11 residues. The germline gives CDR1 GTSNPN, CDR2 SVGIG (reference sequence). V was cut by 2 bases and J by 8 bases, with 10 bases left in between. CDR3 nucleotide sequence: TGTGCCTGGAGTTCGGCAGCGAAGCAGTACTTC. It yields the protein CAWSSAAKQYF.

In DNA form, the CDR3 reads TGTGCCAGCAGTTTCACAGGGCTTAACTATGGCTACACCTTC. Protein: CASSFTGLNYGYTF. The V and J genes are TRBV6-1 and TRBJ1-2, with D possibly being TRBD1 (6 bases). CDR1 is MNHNS and CDR2 is SASEGT in the germline V gene. Trimming stripped 5 bases from V and 1 base from J, with 11 bases between. This CDR3 comprises 14 residues.

As for this clone: One junction end disagrees with the germline gene, perhaps due to a read error. The V and J genes are TRBV28 and TRBJ1-5; no clear D gene. The CDR3 totals 12 residues. In germline, CDR1 is MDHEN, CDR2 SYDVKM. In DNA form, the CDR3 reads TGTGCCAGCAGTTTAAGAGAATCCCCGTGGGATTTT. Translated, it gives CASSLRESPWDF.

The genes are TRBV18 and TRBJ1-2, with a possible D match to TRBD1 (6 bases). The ends were cut back, 6 bases at V and 5 bases at J, with 22 bases in the middle. Germline assignment: CDR1 KGHSH and CDR2 LQKENI. CDR3 size: 16 residues. The CDR3 nucleotides are TGTGCCAGCTCCCAAGACCGACAGGTGGGCCGGTATGGCTACACCTTC. Amino acid sequence: CASSQDRQVGRYGYTF.

This chain joins TRBV10-3 and TRBJ2-7, with D perhaps assigned TRBD1 or TRBD2 (6 bases each). The germline V and J ends were trimmed by 10 bases and 9 bases, with 22 bases remaining between them. This CDR3 spans 13 amino acids. From germline, CDR1 is ENHRY and CDR2 SYGVKD. DNA for the CDR3: TGTGCCACCTCCCCCGGGGGCGACCTCCGGCAGTACGTC. Translation gives CATSPGGDLRQYV.

In DNA, the CDR3 is TGTGCCTGGAGTTCCGGGCCCCTCGGAACTGAAGCTTTCTTT. Its translation is CAWSSGPLGTEAFF. The V call is TRBV30, the J call TRBJ1-1; D is uncertain. Trimming removed 2 bases from V and 5 bases from J, with 15 bases in between. The V gene's germline CDR1 is GTSNPN and CDR2 SVGIG (reference sequence). CDR3 length equals 14 residues.

The rearrangement uses TRBV29-1 and TRBJ2-5; tentatively, D is TRBD1 or TRBD2 (6 bases each). The CDR3 contains 13 residues. The germline V gene encodes CDR1 SQVTM and CDR2 ANQGSEA. V lost 8 bases to trimming and J lost 1 base, with 14 bases between them. Here the CDR3 DNA reads TGCAGCACTCTAGGGGGGCTCCAAGAGACCCAGTACTTC. Its translation: CSTLGGLQETQYF.

The chain links TRBV21-1 to TRBJ2-5; the D call of TRBD2 is as the table states it, not checked on the DNA. TRBV21-1 is flagged as a pseudogene. The CDR3 runs to 16 residues. The CDR3 protein is CASSKGLAGTQETQYF. The CDR3 nucleotides read TGTGCCAGCAGCAAAGGACTAGCGGGGACCCAAGAGACCCAGTACTTC.

V is TRBV4-2 and J is TRBJ1-3, with D maybe TRBD1 (5 bases). The CDR3 extends over 16 amino acids. CDR1 is LGHNA, CDR2 YNFKEQ, per germline. Trimming removed 1 base at V and 0 bases at J, with 10 bases between. The CDR3 is CASSQVGLNSGNTIYF. CDR3 bases: TGTGCCAGCAGCCAAGTGGGACTCAACTCTGGAAACACCATATATTTT.

Regarding this clone: At the DNA level, this CDR3 is encoded by other sequences in the same sample as well. V usage is TRBV18 and J usage is TRBJ1-3; unclear D gene. V was trimmed by 6 bases and J by 3 bases, leaving 9 bases between them. This CDR3 comprises 13 residues. Germline values: CDR1 KGHSH, CDR2 LQKENI. This chain's CDR3 is CASSRAGGNTIYF. CDR3 nucleotide sequence: TGTGCCAGCTCGCGCGCGGGTGGAAACACCATATATTTT.

Comment on this clone: Germline and junction disagree at one end, which may indicate a read error. The chain is built from TRBV7-2 and TRBJ1-2, with 9 bases matching TRBD1. The CDR3 runs 13 residues. Germline V gene lookup returns CDR1 SGHTA and CDR2 FQGNSA. The CDR3 loop is CASSLAPPGTGFF. CDR3 nucleotide sequence: TGTGCCAGCAGCTTAGCCCCCCCCGGGACAGGGTTTTTC.

The chain recombines TRBV3-1 (or the pseudogene TRBV3-2) with TRBJ1-1; D might be TRBD1 (5 bases). The V gene lost 3 bases and the J gene lost 6 bases, with 8 bases spanning the gap. Germline V gene lookup returns CDR1 LGHDT and CDR2 YNNKEL (reference sequence). The CDR3 sequence is 12 residues long. CDR3 protein: CASSQSGPEAFF. DNA for the CDR3: TGTGCCAGCAGCCAGTCGGGGCCTGAAGCTTTCTTT.

V is TRBV4-1 and J is TRBJ1-2; 8 positions match TRBD1. After removal of 3 bases from V and 4 bases from J, the junction contained 10 bases not matched to a gene. The CDR3 length is 16 residues. Germline-derived CDR1 and CDR2 are MGHRA and YSYEKL. The CDR3 region has the DNA TGCGCCAGCAGCCAGGATGCAGGGGGCCGGGTCTATGGCTACACCTTC. This gives the protein CASSQDAGGRVYGYTF.

The chain recombines TRBV19 with TRBJ2-3, with D perhaps TRBD1 or TRBD2 (5 bases each). This CDR3 is 12 amino acids long. V dropped 5 bases and J dropped 12 bases, with 15 bases sitting between them. CDR1 is LNHDA, CDR2 SQIVND, per germline (reference sequence). DNA for the CDR3: TGTGCCAGTAGTCCTGGGGGATATGAACAGTATTTT. Its protein is CASSPGGYEQYF.

This clone was counted a single time. V usage is TRBV24-1 and J usage is TRBJ2-3; possible D gene TRBD1, 6 bases. V lost 9 bases to trimming and J lost 6 bases, with 15 bases between them. Germline assignment: CDR1 KGHDR and CDR2 SFDVKD. The CDR3 is 13 residues long. The CDR3 protein is CATGQGGSDTQYF. The CDR3, as DNA: TGTGCCACCGGGCAAGGGGGTTCCGATACGCAGTATTTT.

The rearrangement joins TRBV15 to TRBJ2-2; D ambiguous. This CDR3 has 13 amino acids. Germline CDR1 LNHNV, CDR2 YYDKDF (reference sequence). The V end was cut by 0 bases, the J end by 4 bases, with 3 bases between. The CDR3 DNA follows: TGTGCCACCAGCAGAGATCCCACCGGGGAGCTGTTTTTT. Protein: CATSRDPTGELFF.

The rearrangement joins TRBV7-2 to TRBJ2-1, with D maybe TRBD1 (7 bases). The V gene's germline CDR1 is SGHTA and CDR2 FQGNSA. V lost 3 bases, J lost 9 bases, and 15 bases lay in between. CDR3 length: 14 residues. CDR3 bases: TGTGCCAGCAGCTTGTACGGGCAGGGGGGTGAGCAGTTCTTC. Protein: CASSLYGQGGEQFF.

This CDR3 reads CASSMEGPTSGANVLTF. The CDR3 DNA reads as TGCGCCAGCAGTATGGAGGGCCCAACTTCTGGGGCCAACGTCCTGACTTTC. The chain recombines TRBV4-3 with TRBJ2-6, with D possibly TRBD2 on 6 matching bases. V lost 6 bases and J lost 1, with 16 bases in between. The CDR3 is made up of 17 amino acids. Germline-derived CDR1 and CDR2 are LGHNA and YSLEER.

Regarding this clone: The sample contains more than one DNA sequence encoding this CDR3. This sequence joins TRBV9 and TRBJ1-5, with D tentatively TRBD1 (5 bases). This CDR3 spans 14 amino acids. The V gene lost 2 bases and the J gene lost 4 bases, with 10 bases spanning the gap. CDR1 and CDR2 from the germline V gene are SGDLS and YYNGEE. CDR3 DNA: TGTGCCAGCAGCGTTGGTGGGGGGAATCAGCCCCAGCATTTT. Translating gives CASSVGGGNQPQHF.